What follows describes a single TCR beta chain. The sample holds one count of this clone. No cognate antigen has been identified for it. Nothing much larger sits one base from this clone, and base qualities are not available. Library preparation used the immunoSEQ multiplex PCR assay. TCRdb took over this immuneACCESS table, retaining in-frame rearrangements with V and J assigned. Such tables are incomplete; in checked studies, under half of the missing clones stem from an unresolved V gene, and the remainder is unexplained. Across this sample there are tens of thousands of clones, with about 93% seen only once. About 0.27% of the sample comes from the top ten. The CDR3 has 13 amino acids, counting the end cysteine and phenylalanine. Here the CDR3 DNA is all that survives: 39 bases in frame from base 1. At the junction V is shortened by 6 bases and J by 5 bases, with 14 bases in between. CDR1 MDHEN and CDR2 SYDVKM were looked up in the germline V gene.

This specimen comes from a study of technical replicates of blood from several donors (dated by TCRdb to between 2016 and 2019). The sequencing sample was made of T cells isolated from PBMCs. The chain uses TRBV28 and TRBJ2-7; the D segment could be TRBD2, given 6 matching bases. The sequence came from a human donor in good health. The CDR3 loop reads CASRSGSFHEQYF. The base sequence is TGTGCCAGCAGGAGCGGGTCCTTCCACGAGCAGTACTTC.